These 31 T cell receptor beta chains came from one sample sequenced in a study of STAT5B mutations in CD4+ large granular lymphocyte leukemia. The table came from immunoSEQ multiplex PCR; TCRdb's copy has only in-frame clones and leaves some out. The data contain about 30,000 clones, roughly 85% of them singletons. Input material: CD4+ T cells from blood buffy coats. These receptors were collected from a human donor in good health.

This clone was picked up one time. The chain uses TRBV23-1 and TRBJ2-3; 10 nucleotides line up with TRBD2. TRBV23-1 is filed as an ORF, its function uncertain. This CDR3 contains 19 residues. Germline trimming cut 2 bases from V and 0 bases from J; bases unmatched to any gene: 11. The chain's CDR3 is CASSQHPGTSVMSTDTQYF. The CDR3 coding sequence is TGCGCCAGCAGTCAACATCCCGGGACTAGCGTCATGAGCACAGATACGCAGTATTTT.

The CDR3 spells CASSLGGLAGSDEQFF. Here the CDR3 DNA reads TGTGCCAGCAGCTTAGGGGGACTAGCGGGATCCGATGAGCAGTTCTTC. The J gene is TRBJ2-1, the V gene TRBV11-3; 13 bases agree with TRBD2. With V trimmed by 1 base and J by 8 bases, 5 bases remained unmatched. Germline V gene data show CDR1 as SGHNT and CDR2 as YENEEA. The CDR3 has 16 residues.

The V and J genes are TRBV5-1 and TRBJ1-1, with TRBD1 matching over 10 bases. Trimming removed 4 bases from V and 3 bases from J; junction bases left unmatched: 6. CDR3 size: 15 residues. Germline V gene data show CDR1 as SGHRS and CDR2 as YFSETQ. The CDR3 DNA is TGCGCCAGCAGCCCAACCGGGACAGGGGACACTGAAGCTTTCTTT. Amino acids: CASSPTGTGDTEAFF.

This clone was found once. CDR3 bases: TGTGCCAGCAGAACACAGGGGGGGAGGAACACCGGGGAGCTGTTTTTT. This gives the protein CASRTQGGRNTGELFF. This chain uses TRBV7-2 with TRBJ2-2; tentative D call: TRBD1 (8 bases). The CDR3 extends over 16 amino acids. V was clipped by 6 bases and J by 1 base, with 15 bases between them. Per germline, CDR1 SGHTA and CDR2 FQGNSA.

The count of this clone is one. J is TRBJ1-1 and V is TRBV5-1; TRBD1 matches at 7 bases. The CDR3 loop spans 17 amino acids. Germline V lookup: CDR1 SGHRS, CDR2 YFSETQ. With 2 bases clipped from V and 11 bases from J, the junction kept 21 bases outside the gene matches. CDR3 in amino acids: CASSLSNQGGTSSRAFF. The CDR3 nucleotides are TGCGCCAGCAGCTTATCAAATCAGGGGGGAACTTCCAGCAGGGCTTTCTTT. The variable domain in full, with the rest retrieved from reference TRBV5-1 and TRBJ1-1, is KAGVTQTPRYLIKTRGQQVTLSCSPISGHRSVSWYQQTPGQGLQFLFEYFSETQRNKGNFPGRFSGRQFSNSRSEMNVSTLELGDSALYLCASSLSNQGGTSSRAFFGQGTRLTVV.

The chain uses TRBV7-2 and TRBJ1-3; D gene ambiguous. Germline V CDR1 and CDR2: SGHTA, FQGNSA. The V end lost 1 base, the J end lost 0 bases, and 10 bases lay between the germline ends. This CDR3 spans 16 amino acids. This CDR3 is CASSLGHSYSGNTIYF. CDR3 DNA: TGTGCCAGCAGCTTAGGCCACAGCTACTCTGGAAACACCATATATTTT.

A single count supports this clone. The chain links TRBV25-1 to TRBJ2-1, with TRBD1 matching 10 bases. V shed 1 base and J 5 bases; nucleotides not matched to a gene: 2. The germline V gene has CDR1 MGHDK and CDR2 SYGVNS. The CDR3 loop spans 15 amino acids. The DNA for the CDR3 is TGTGCCAGCAGTGAATCCGGGACAGGGGACAATGAGCAGTTCTTC. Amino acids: CASSESGTGDNEQFF.

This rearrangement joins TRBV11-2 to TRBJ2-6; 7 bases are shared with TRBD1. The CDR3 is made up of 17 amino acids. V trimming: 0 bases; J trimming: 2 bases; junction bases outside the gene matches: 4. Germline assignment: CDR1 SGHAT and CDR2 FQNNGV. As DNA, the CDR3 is TGTGCCAGCAGCTTAGACAGGGACAGCGCTGGGGCCAACGTCCTGACTTTC. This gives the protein CASSLDRDSAGANVLTF.

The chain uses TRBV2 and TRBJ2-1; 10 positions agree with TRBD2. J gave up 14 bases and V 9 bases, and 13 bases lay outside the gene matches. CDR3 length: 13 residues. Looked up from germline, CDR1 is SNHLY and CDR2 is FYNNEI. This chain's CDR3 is CASSGTSAPGEFF. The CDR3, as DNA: TGTGCCAGTTCCGGGACTAGCGCGCCCGGGGAGTTCTTC. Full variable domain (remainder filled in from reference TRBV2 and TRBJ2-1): EPEVTQTPSHQVTQMGQEVILRCVPISNHLYFYWYRQILGQKVEFLVSFYNNEISEKSEIFDDQFSVERPDGSNFTLKIRSTKLEDSAMYFCASSGTSAPGEFFGPGTRLTVL.

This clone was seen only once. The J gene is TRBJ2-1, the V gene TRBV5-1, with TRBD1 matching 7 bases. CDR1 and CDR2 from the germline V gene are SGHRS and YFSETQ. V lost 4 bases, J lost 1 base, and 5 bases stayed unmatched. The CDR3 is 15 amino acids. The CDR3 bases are TGCGCCAGCAGCAAACAGGGGTCTTCCTACAATGAGCAGTTCTTC. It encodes CASSKQGSSYNEQFF.

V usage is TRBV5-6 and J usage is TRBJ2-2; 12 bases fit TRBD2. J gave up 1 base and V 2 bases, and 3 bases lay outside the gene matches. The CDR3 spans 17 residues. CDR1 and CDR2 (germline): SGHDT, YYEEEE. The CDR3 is CASSLRTSGKNTGELFF. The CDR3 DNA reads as TGTGCCAGCAGCTTAAGGACTAGCGGGAAGAACACCGGGGAGCTGTTTTTT. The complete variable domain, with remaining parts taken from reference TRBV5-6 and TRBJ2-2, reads DAGVTQSPTHLIKTRGQQVTLRCSPKSGHDTVSWYQQALGQGPQFIFQYYEEEERQRGNFPDRFSGHQFPNYSSELNVNALLLGDSALYLCASSLRTSGKNTGELFFGEGSRLTVL.

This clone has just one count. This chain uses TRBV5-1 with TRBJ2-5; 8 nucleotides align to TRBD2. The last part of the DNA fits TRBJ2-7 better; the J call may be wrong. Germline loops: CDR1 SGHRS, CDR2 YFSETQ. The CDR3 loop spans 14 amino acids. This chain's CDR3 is CASSYSGSRSEQYF. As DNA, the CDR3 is TGCGCCAGCAGCTACAGCGGGAGCCGCAGCGAGCAGTACTTC.

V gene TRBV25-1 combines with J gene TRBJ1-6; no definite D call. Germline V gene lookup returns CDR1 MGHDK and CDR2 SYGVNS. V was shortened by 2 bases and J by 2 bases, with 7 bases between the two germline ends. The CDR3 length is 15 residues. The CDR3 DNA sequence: TGTGCCAGCAGTGAAAGGTTGGCCTATAATTCACCCCTCCACTTT. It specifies CASSERLAYNSPLHF.

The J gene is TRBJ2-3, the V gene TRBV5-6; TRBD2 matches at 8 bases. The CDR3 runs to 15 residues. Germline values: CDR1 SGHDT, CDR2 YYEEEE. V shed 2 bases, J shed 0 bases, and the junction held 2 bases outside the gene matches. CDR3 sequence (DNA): TGTGCCAGCAGCTTTAGCGGGGCTAGCACAGATACGCAGTATTTT. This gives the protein CASSFSGASTDTQYF.

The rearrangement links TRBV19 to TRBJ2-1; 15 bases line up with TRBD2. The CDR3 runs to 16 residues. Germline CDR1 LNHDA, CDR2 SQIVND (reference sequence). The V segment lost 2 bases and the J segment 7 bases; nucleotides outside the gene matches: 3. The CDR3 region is CASSIRGTSGRNEQFF. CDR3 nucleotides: TGTGCCAGTAGTATAAGGGGGACTAGCGGGAGGAATGAGCAGTTCTTC.

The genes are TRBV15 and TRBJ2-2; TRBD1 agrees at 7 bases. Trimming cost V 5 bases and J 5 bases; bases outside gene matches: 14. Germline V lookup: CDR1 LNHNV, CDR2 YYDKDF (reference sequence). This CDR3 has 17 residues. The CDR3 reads CATSPHEGAPRTGELFF. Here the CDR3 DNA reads TGTGCCACCAGCCCGCATGAGGGGGCCCCGAGAACCGGGGAGCTGTTTTTT.

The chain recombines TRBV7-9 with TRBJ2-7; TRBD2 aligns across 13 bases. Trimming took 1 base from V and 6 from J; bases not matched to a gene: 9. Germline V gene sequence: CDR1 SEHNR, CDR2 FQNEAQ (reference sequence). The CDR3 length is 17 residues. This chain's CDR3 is CASSLGGLAGTGGEQYF. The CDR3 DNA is TGTGCCAGCAGCTTAGGGGGACTAGCGGGAACGGGCGGCGAGCAGTACTTC.

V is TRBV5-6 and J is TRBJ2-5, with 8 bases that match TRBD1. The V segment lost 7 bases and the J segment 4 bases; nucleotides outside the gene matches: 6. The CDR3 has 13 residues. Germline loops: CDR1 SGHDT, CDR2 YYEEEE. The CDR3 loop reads CASGRGHLETQYF. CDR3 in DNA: TGTGCCAGCGGCAGGGGGCATCTAGAGACCCAGTACTTC.

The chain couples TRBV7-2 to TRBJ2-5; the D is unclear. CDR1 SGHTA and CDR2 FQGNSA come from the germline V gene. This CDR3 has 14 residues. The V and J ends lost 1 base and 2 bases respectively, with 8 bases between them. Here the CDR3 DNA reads TGTGCCAGCAGCTTAGGGCCTCAACAAGAGACCCAGTACTTC. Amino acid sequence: CASSLGPQQETQYF.

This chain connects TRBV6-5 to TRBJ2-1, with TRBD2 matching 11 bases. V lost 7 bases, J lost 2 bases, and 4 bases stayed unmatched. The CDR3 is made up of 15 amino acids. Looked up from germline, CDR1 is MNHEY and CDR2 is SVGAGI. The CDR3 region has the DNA TGTGCCAGCACCAGTAGCGGGAGGGCCTACAATGAGCAGTTCTTC. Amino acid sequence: CASTSSGRAYNEQFF.

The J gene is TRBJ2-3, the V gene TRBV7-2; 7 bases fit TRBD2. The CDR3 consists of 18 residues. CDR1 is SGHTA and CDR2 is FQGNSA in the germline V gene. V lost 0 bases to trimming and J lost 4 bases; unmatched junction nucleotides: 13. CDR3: CASSLAFRWEGVADTQYF. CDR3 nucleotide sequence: TGTGCCAGCAGCTTAGCGTTCAGGTGGGAGGGCGTGGCAGATACGCAGTATTTT. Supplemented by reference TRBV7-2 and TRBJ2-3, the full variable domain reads GAGVSQSPSNKVTEKGKDVELRCDPISGHTALYWYRQSLGQGLEFLIYFQGNSAPDKSGLPSDRFSAERTGGSVSTLTIQRTQQEDSAVYLCASSLAFRWEGVADTQYFGPGTRLTVL.

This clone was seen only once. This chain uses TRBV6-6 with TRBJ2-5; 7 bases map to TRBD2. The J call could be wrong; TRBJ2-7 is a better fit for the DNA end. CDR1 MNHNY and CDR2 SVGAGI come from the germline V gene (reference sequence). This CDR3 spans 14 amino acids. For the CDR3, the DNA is TGTGCCACTTCGGAGACGGGGGGACCCTACGAGCAGTACTTC. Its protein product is CATSETGGPYEQYF.

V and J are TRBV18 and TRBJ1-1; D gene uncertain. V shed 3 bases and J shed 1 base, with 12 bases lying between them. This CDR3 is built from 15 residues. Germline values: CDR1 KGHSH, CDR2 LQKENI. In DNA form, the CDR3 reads TGTGCCAGCTCACCGCAATGGGGAGGGAACACTGAAGCTTTCTTT. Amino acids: CASSPQWGGNTEAFF.

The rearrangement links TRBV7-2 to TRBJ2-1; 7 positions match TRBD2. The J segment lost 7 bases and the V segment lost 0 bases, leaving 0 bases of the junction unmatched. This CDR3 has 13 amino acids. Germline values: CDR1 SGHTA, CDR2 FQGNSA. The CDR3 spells CASSLAGGNEQFF. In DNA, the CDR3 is TGTGCCAGCAGCTTAGCGGGGGGGAATGAGCAGTTCTTC.

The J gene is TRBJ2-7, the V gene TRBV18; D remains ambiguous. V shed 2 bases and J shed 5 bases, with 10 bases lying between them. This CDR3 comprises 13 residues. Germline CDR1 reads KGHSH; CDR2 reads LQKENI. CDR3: CASSPRTHDEQYF. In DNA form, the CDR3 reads TGTGCCAGCTCACCAAGAACGCACGACGAGCAGTACTTC.

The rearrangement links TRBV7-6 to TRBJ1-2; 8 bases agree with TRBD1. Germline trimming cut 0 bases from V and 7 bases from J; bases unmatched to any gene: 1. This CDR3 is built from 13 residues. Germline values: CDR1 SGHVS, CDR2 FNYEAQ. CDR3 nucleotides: TGTGCCAGCAGCTTAGCAACAGGGGGTGGCTACACCTTC. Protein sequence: CASSLATGGGYTF.

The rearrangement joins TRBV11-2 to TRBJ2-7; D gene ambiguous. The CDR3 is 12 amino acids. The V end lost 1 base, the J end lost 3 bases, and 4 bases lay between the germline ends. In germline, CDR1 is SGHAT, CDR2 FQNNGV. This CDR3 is CASSLAIYEQYF. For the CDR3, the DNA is TGTGCCAGCAGCTTAGCGATCTACGAGCAGTACTTC.

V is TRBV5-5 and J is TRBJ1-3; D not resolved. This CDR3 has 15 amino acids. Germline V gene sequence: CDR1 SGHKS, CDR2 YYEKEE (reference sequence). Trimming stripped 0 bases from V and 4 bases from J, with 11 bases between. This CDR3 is CASSLVPGLGNTIYF. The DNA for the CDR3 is TGTGCCAGCAGCTTGGTTCCGGGCTTAGGAAACACCATATATTTT.

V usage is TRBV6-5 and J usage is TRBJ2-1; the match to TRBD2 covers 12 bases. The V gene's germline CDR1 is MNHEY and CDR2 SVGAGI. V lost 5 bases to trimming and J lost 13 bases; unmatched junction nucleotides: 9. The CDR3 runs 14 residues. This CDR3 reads CASSIGLAGPRQFF. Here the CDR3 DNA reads TGTGCCAGCAGTATCGGACTAGCGGGACCTCGACAGTTCTTC.

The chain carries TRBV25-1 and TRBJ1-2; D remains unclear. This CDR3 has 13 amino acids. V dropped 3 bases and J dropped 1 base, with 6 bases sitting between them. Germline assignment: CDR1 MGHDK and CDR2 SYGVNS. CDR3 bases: TGTGCCAGCAGTGACTCCGTTAACTATGGCTACACCTTC. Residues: CASSDSVNYGYTF.

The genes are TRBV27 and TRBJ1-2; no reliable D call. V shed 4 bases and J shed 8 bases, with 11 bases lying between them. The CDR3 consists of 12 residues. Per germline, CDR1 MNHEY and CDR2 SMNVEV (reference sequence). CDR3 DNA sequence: TGTGCCAGCAGTTCGACCGGATGGGGCTACACCTTC. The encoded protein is CASSSTGWGYTF.